Listed below are T cell receptor beta chains from one sample, sequenced in a study of blood T cells in healthy people across ages. TCRdb independently ran MiXCR on the 5' RACE reads; one entry per CDR3 protein. The sample shows about 760,000 distinct CDR3 sequences, about 61% of them seen only once. Sequencing was carried out using blood. The receptor source for this set is a man between 35 and 55 years old in good health. The CDR3 runs from the conserved cysteine through the conserved F or W. The D gene is left open where the match is weak. Clone size is stated in some rows and not others, as once, few, many or a class when expanded.

abundance	v_gene	d_gene	j_gene	CDR3nt	CDR3aa
.	TRBV7-2	.	TRBJ2-7	TGTGCCAGCAGCTCCCCCGTCGGCGAGCAGTACTTC	CASSSPVGEQYF
.	TRBV20-1	.	TRBJ2-1	TGCAGTGTAGCCCCTTTGGCGGGACGCTCCATCAATGAGCAGTTCTTC	CSVAPLAGRSINEQFF
few	TRBV20-1	.	TRBJ2-7	TGCAGTGCTCCCGGTGTGAGTTCCTACGAGCAGTACTTC	CSAPGVSSYEQYF
.	TRBV2	.	TRBJ2-7	TGTGCCAGCGTGGGGGACGGCTCCTACGAGCAGTACTTC	CASVGDGSYEQYF
.	TRBV12-3/TRBV12-4	.	TRBJ2-1	TGTGCCAGCAGTTTAGCCCCGGGACTCCATGAGCAGTTCTTC	CASSLAPGLHEQFF
few	TRBV9	TRBD1	TRBJ2-3	TGTGCCAGCAGCCCCGGCCCAGGGGGTAGCACAGATACGCAGTATTTT	CASSPGPGGSTDTQYF
.	TRBV7-3	TRBD2	TRBJ2-3	TGTGCCAGCAGCCCCGGCGGGGGTGGCGGTACGCAGTATTTT	CASSPGGGGGTQYF
.	TRBV5-1	TRBD1	TRBJ2-5	TGCGCCAGCAGCTTGGACAGGGGGCTACAAGAGACCCAGTACTTC	CASSLDRGLQETQYF
.	TRBV5-1	.	TRBJ1-1	TGCGCCAGCAGCTTGGGGGTAGGGGTCCTGTTGAATGAAGCTTTCTTT	CASSLGVGVLLNEAFF
.	TRBV20-1	.	TRBJ1-5	TGCAGTGCCACGCCCGGTCAGCCCCAGCATTTT	CSATPGQPQHF
.	TRBV6-2/TRBV6-3	.	TRBJ2-5	TGTGCCAGCAGGCCTCACGTGGGGGCGCCCCAAGAGACCCAGTACTTC	CASRPHVGAPQETQYF
few	TRBV7-9	TRBD2	TRBJ2-1	TGTGCCAGTACCCCCGGGACTAGCGGGAGGGCGAATGAGCAGTTCTTC	CASTPGTSGRANEQFF
.	TRBV9	.	TRBJ2-7	TGTGCCAGCAGCGCGACCCCGGGACTCAGCTCCTACGAGCAGTACTTC	CASSATPGLSSYEQYF
.	TRBV28	TRBD1	TRBJ2-1	TGTGCCAGCGGCGGGACAGGGGGCGCTGGGAATGAGCAGTTCTTC	CASGGTGGAGNEQFF
.	TRBV3-1	.	TRBJ2-7	TGTGCCAGCAGCCAAGCGTTAAGACAGGGAGGCGAGCAGTACTTC	CASSQALRQGGEQYF
.	TRBV20-1	TRBD1	TRBJ2-7	TGCAGTGCTAGTCCGGACAGGGGGTACGAGCAGTACTTC	CSASPDRGYEQYF
.	TRBV28	.	TRBJ2-5	TGTGCCAGCAGTTTACAGGACAGCAGGAGCCAAGAGACCCAGTACTTC	CASSLQDSRSQETQYF
.	TRBV6-5	TRBD1	TRBJ2-7	TGTGCCAGCAGTACAGGGGGTTGCTACGAGCAGTACTTC	CASSTGGCYEQYF
few	TRBV24-1	.	TRBJ2-1	TGTGCCACCAGTGATTACAGGGCCTACAATGAGCAGTTCTTC	CATSDYRAYNEQFF
.	TRBV29-1	.	TRBJ1-2	TGCAGCGTTGGAGCGGACTATGGCTACACCTTC	CSVGADYGYTF
few	TRBV24-1	TRBD2	TRBJ2-5	TGTGCCACCAGTGATCCCCCCGCCGGGAGGGAAGAGACCCAGTACTTC	CATSDPPAGREETQYF
.	TRBV5-1	.	TRBJ2-3	TGCGCCAGCACAAGGGAAGGGACAGATACGCAGTATTTT	CASTREGTDTQYF
few	TRBV2	.	TRBJ1-5	TGTGCCAGCAGTGACGGGTTCTTGAGTCAGCCCCAGCATTTT	CASSDGFLSQPQHF
.	TRBV3-1	TRBD2	TRBJ2-3	TGTGCCAGCAGTCGCACGGTAGCGGGGGGGCGCGTTACGACAGATACGCAGTATTTT	CASSRTVAGGRVTTDTQYF
few	TRBV20-1	.	TRBJ2-7	TGCAGTGCTAGATCACCCCCCTACGAGCAGTACTTC	CSARSPPYEQYF
.	TRBV5-1	TRBD1	TRBJ2-7	TGCGCCAGCAGCTACGACAGGGGGCTTAACGAGCAGTACTTC	CASSYDRGLNEQYF